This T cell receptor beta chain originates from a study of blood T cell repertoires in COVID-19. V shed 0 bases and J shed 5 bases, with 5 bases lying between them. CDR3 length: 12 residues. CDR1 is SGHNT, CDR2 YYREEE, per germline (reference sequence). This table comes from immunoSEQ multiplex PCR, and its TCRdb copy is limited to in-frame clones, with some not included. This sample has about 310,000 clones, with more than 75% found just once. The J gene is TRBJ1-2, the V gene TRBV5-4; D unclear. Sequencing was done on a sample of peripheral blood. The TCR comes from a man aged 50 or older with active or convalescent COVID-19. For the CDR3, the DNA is TGTGCCAGCAGCTTGGGAGCATATGGCTACACCTTC. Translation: CASSLGAYGYTF.